These T cell receptor beta chains were read from a single sample in a study of blood T cell repertoires in COVID-19. Only in-frame clones appear in the TCRdb table, and some are missing; sequencing was by immunoSEQ multiplex PCR. The data contain about 190,000 clones, around 73% of them seen just once; the ten biggest clones take up 15% to 20%. The sample taken for sequencing was PBMCs or T cells enriched from blood (not recorded which). Every receptor here comes from a woman aged 45-65 years who had recovered from COVID-19. The CDR3 runs from the conserved cysteine through the conserved F or W. The D gene is left open where the match is weak. Not every row has a clone size; where given, it reads once, few, many or a size class.

D gene,clone size,J gene,V gene,CDR3 protein,CDR3 DNA
TRBD2,.,TRBJ2-4,TRBV5-6,CASSPLTSGSSRAKNIQYF,TGTGCCAGCAGCCCACTAACTAGCGGGAGCTCTAGGGCCAAAAACATTCAGTACTTC
.,once,TRBJ2-5,TRBV27,CASRPPRQQETQYF,TGTGCCAGCAGGCCGCCCAGACAGCAAGAGACCCAGTACTTC
TRBD2,.,TRBJ2-1,TRBV7-2,CASSVLAGGLYNEQFF,TGTGCCAGCAGCGTCCTAGCGGGAGGGCTCTACAATGAGCAGTTCTTC
.,.,TRBJ2-3,TRBV9,CASSVARLHTDTQYF,TGTGCCAGCAGCGTAGCAAGACTACACACAGATACGCAGTATTTT
.,.,TRBJ1-1,TRBV5-1,CASSLLRGSNTEAFF,TGCGCCAGCAGCTTGCTTCGGGGATCGAACACTGAAGCTTTCTTT
.,.,TRBJ1-1,TRBV28,CASIHTARGAFF,TGTGCCAGCATCCACACGGCCCGGGGAGCTTTCTTT
.,once,TRBJ2-7,TRBV28,CASSFMYEQYF,TGTGCCAGCAGTTTTATGTACGAGCAGTACTTC
TRBD2,.,TRBJ2-1,TRBV5-1,CASKRLAGTEQFF,TGCGCCAGCAAGAGGCTAGCGGGAACTGAGCAGTTCTTC
TRBD2,once,TRBJ2-3,TRBV5-1,CASSLEISGPTDTQYF,TGCGCCAGCAGCTTGGAAATTAGCGGGCCCACAGATACGCAGTATTTT
TRBD2,.,TRBJ2-1,TRBV18,CASQLAGEYNEQFF,TGTGCCAGCCAACTAGCGGGAGAGTATAATGAGCAGTTCTTC
TRBD2,.,TRBJ2-7,TRBV4-2,CASSQLAGLGPYEQYF,TGTGCCAGCAGCCAACTTGCGGGACTAGGACCCTACGAGCAGTACTTC
TRBD1,.,TRBJ2-7,TRBV30,CAWSKGGQVEQYF,TGTGCCTGGAGTAAGGGGGGACAGGTCGAGCAGTACTTC
TRBD1,once,TRBJ1-6,TRBV28,CASSDRESPLHF,TGTGCCAGCAGTGACAGGGAATCACCCCTCCACTTT
.,.,TRBJ1-4,TRBV28,CASSYREKLFF,TGTGCCAGCAGCTATCGTGAAAAACTGTTTTTT
.,.,TRBJ1-1,TRBV3-1/TRBV3-2,CASSQAEKMNTEAFF,TGTGCCAGCAGCCAAGCGGAGAAAATGAACACTGAAGCTTTCTTT
.,once,TRBJ2-1,TRBV7-2,CASGVSGYNEQFF,TGTGCCAGCGGAGTGTCAGGGTACAATGAGCAGTTCTTC
.,once,TRBJ2-1,TRBV27,CASSRGGEVPDSQQFF,TGTGCCAGCAGCCGCGGCGGGGAGGTGCCCGACAGTCAGCAGTTCTTC
.,.,TRBJ2-1,TRBV28,CASSFHGSYNEQFF,TGTGCCAGCAGTTTCCACGGCTCCTACAATGAGCAGTTCTTC
.,.,TRBJ1-2,TRBV28,CASSSTSQGGYTF,TGTGCCAGCAGCTCAACATCACAGGGAGGCTACACCTTC
TRBD2,.,TRBJ2-5,TRBV19,CASSIRPSGRVQETQYF,TGTGCCAGTAGTATCCGTCCTAGCGGGAGGGTTCAAGAGACCCAGTACTTC
.,.,TRBJ2-7,TRBV19,CASSSGGPAGQYF,TGTGCCAGTAGTTCCGGAGGACCCGCAGGGCAGTACTTC
TRBD1,.,TRBJ1-2,TRBV3-1/TRBV3-2,CASSQPGTGGAYGYTF,TGTGCCAGCAGCCAACCCGGGACAGGGGGCGCCTATGGCTACACCTTC
TRBD1,few,TRBJ1-4,TRBV7-9,CASSEMDREVEKLFF,TGTGCCAGCAGCGAAATGGACAGGGAGGTGGAAAAACTGTTTTTT
.,few,TRBJ2-1,TRBV12-3/TRBV12-4,CASSLAPRNEQFF,TGTGCCAGCAGTTTAGCGCCCAGGAATGAGCAGTTCTTC
TRBD2,.,TRBJ2-5,TRBV15,CATSRTSGRAGETQYF,TGTGCCACCAGCAGGACTAGCGGGAGGGCCGGAGAGACCCAGTACTTC
TRBD2,.,TRBJ2-7,TRBV6-5,CASPEEREPLYEQYF,TGTGCCAGCCCCGAGGAGCGGGAGCCCCTCTACGAGCAGTACTTC